Reported below is one T cell receptor beta chain. Its target is unknown. The CDR3 sequence is 15 residues long. V lost 0 bases and J 3 bases, leaving 12 bases between the germline ends. From germline, CDR1 is SGHDT and CDR2 YYEEEE. Using a few donor pairs, the authors sequenced unstimulated naive, memory, effector memory and TEMRA subsets. Produced via immunoSEQ multiplex PCR; TCRdb's table is partial and in-frame only. The sample records about 91,000 clones, around 95% being singletons. This sample was included in a study of siplizumab effects on memory and regulatory T cells. Study conclusions and caveats: Unstimulated subsets were the mapping target of only a minor fraction of alloreactive clones. The average Treg-derived proportion among mappable alloreactive CD4+ clones was 65% to 70% with siplizumab versus around 26% in controls. No assignable naive or memory phenotype existed for roughly 80-96% of proliferating CD4+ or CD8+ clones.

The chain employs TRBV5-6 and TRBJ2-5; D ambiguous. The source is a human donor in good health. The specimen sequenced was naive CD4+ T cells sorted from blood. The CDR3 region is CASSLGRRQKETQYF. The CDR3 DNA is TGTGCCAGCAGCTTGGGAAGGCGGCAGAAAGAGACCCAGTACTTC. The full variable domain, rest sourced from reference TRBV5-6 and TRBJ2-5, is DAGVTQSPTHLIKTRGQQVTLRCSPKSGHDTVSWYQQALGQGPQFIFQYYEEEERQRGNFPDRFSGHQFPNYSSELNVNALLLGDSALYLCASSLGRRQKETQYFGPGTRLLVL.